Shown below are 4 T cell receptor beta chains from a single sample sequenced in a study of T cells in Graves' hyperthyroidism and ophthalmopathy. Amplification targeted TCR beta CDR3 regions from RNA transcripts. Initially, a first-round RT-PCR of the TCR CDR3 employed the HTBI primer set. TCRdb used MiXCR to reprocess the multiplex PCR reads, holding one entry per CDR3 protein. Among roughly 420,000 distinct CDR3 sequences listed, roughly 15% were seen once. The sample consisted of blood. The source is a woman aged 18-29 years with Graves' hyperthyroidism.

The genes are TRBV7-8 and TRBJ1-2; D is unresolved. Germline loops: CDR1 SGHVS, CDR2 FQNEAQ. The CDR3 extends over 12 amino acids. The V and J ends lost 5 bases and 8 bases respectively, with 12 bases between them. The CDR3 reads CASSRGLGGYTF. The CDR3, as DNA: TGTGCCAGCAGCCGAGGCCTGGGGGGCTACACCTTC.

This clonotype was recorded many times. The rearrangement joins TRBV7-9 to TRBJ1-6; weak D call: TRBD1 (6 bases). V dropped 0 bases and J dropped 8 bases, with 14 bases sitting between them. Per the germline V gene, CDR1 is SEHNR and CDR2 is FQNEAQ (reference sequence). This CDR3 comprises 16 residues. The CDR3 here is CASSLALGGADSPLHF. The CDR3 DNA reads TGTGCCAGCAGCTTAGCGCTTGGGGGGGCAGATTCACCCCTCCACTTT.

This clonotype was counted ten times or more. The rearrangement joins TRBV28 to TRBJ1-2; the match to TRBD1 covers 8 bases. CDR3 length: 17 amino acids. Germline V CDR1 and CDR2: MDHEN, SYDVKM. J lost 0 bases, V lost 2 bases, and 8 bases had no gene match. The CDR3 is CASSLKSGGLSNYGYTF. The CDR3 bases are TGTGCCAGCAGTTTAAAGTCAGGGGGCCTTTCTAACTATGGCTACACCTTC.

In this sample, this clonotype turned up many times. The gene calls are TRBV24-1 and TRBJ2-3; D gene unclear. V was trimmed by 5 bases and J by 6 bases, leaving 11 bases between them. The CDR3 has 13 residues. Germline CDR1 reads KGHDR; CDR2 reads SFDVKD. In nucleotides, the CDR3 is TGTGCCACCAGTGCAACACCGGCGGATACGCAGTATTTT. Residues: CATSATPADTQYF.